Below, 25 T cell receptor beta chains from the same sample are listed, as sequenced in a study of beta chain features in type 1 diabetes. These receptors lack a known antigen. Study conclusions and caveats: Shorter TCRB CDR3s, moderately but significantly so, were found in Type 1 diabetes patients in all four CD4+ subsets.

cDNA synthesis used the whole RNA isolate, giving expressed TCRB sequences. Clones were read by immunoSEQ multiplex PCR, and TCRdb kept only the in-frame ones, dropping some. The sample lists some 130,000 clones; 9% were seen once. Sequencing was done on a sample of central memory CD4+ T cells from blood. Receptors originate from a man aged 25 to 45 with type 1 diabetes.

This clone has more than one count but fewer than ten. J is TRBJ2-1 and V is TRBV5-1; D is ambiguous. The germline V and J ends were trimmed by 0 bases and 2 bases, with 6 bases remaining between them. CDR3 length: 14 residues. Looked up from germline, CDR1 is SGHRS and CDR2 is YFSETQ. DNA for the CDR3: TGCGCCAGCAGCTTGGACAGTGCCTACAATGAGCAGTTCTTC. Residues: CASSLDSAYNEQFF.

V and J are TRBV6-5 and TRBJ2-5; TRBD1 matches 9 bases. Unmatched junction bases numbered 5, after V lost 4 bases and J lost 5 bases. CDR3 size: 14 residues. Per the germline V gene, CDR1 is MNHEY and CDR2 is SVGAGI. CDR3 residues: CASSSGTGRETQYF. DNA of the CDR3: TGTGCCAGCAGTTCCGGGACAGGGAGGGAGACCCAGTACTTC.

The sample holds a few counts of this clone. The CDR3 DNA reads as TGCAGCGTTCTTGGCAGGGGGCAAGAGCAGTACTTC. It codes for CSVLGRGQEQYF. The chain has TRBV29-1 and TRBJ2-7; 8 nucleotides align to TRBD1. Germline CDR1 is SQVTM and CDR2 is ANQGSEA. V was pared by 5 bases and J by 7 bases, with 7 bases of the junction left unmatched. The CDR3 consists of 12 residues.

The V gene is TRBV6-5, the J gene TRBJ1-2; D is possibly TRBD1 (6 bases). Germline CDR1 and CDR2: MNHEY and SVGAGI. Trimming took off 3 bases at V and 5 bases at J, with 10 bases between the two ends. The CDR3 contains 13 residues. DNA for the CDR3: TGTGCCAGCAGTTATACAGGGCAATATGGCTACACCTTC. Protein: CASSYTGQYGYTF.

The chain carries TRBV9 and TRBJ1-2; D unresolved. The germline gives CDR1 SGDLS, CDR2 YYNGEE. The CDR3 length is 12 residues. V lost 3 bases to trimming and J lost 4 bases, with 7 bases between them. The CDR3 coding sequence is TGTGCCAGCAGCGCAACAGCCTATGGCTACACCTTC. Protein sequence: CASSATAYGYTF.

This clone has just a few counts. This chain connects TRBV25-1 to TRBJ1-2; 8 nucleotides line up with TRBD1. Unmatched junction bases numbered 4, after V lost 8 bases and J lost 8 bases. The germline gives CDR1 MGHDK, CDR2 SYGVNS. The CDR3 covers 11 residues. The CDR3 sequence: CASGTGLGYTF. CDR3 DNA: TGTGCCAGCGGGACAGGATTAGGCTACACCTTC.

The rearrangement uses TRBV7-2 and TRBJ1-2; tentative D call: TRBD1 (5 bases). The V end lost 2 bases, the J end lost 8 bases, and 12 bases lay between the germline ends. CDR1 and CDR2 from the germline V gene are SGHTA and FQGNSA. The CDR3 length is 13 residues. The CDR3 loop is CASSLTRVRGYTF. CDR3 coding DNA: TGTGCCAGCAGCTTAACCAGGGTCCGAGGCTACACCTTC.

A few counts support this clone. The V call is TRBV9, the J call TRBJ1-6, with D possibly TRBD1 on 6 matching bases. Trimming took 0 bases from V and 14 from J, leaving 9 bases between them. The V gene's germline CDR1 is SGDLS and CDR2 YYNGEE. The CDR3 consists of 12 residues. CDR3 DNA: TGTGCCAGCAGCGTAGCAGGGGAAACCCTCCACTTT. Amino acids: CASSVAGETLHF.

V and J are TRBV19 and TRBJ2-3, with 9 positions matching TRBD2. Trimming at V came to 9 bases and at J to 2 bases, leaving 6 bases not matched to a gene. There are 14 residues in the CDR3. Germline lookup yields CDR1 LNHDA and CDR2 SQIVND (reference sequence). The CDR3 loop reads CASQRGDVTDTQYF. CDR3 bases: TGTGCCAGCCAGCGGGGGGACGTCACAGATACGCAGTATTTT.

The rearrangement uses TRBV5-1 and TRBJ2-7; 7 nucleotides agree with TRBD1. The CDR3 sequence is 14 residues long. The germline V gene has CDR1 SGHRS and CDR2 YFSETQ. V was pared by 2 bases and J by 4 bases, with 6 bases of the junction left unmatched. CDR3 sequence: CASSFDREGYEQYF. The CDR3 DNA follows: TGCGCCAGCAGCTTCGACAGGGAAGGTTACGAGCAGTACTTC.

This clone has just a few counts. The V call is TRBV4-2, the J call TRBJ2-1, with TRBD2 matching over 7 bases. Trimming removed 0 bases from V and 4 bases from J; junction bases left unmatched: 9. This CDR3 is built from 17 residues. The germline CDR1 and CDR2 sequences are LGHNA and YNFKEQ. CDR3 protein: CASSQDGKRGSYNEQFF. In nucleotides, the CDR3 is TGTGCCAGCAGCCAAGACGGTAAGCGGGGCTCTTACAATGAGCAGTTCTTC.

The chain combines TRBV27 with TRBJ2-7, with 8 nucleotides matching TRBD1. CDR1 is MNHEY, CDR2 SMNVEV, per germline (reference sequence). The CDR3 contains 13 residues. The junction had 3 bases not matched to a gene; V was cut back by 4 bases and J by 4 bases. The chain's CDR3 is CASSSGQDYEQYF. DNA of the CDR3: TGTGCCAGCAGTTCGGGACAGGATTACGAGCAGTACTTC.

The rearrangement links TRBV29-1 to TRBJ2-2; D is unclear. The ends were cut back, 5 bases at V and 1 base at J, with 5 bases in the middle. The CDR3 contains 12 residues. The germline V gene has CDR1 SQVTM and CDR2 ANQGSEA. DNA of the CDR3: TGCAGCGTTTATAGGAACACCGGGGAGCTGTTTTTT. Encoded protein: CSVYRNTGELFF.

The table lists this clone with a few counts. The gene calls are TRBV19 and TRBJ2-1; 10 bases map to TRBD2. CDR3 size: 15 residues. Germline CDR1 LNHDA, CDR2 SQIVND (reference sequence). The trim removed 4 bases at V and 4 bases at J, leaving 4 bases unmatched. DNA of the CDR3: TGTGCCAGTAGTACTAGCGGGGGCCCATACAATGAGCAGTTCTTC. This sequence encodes CASSTSGGPYNEQFF.

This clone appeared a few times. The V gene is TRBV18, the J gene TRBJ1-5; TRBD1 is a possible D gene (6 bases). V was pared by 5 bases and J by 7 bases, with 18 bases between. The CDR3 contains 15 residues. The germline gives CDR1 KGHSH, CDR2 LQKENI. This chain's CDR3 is CASSSAGGAGQPQHF. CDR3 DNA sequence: TGTGCCAGCTCATCGGCCGGGGGGGCTGGACAGCCCCAGCATTTT.

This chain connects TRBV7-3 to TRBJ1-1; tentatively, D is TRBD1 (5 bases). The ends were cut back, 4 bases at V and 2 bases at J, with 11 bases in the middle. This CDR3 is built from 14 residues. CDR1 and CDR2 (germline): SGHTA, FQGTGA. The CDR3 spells CASSSSGGNTEAFF. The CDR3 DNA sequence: TGTGCCAGCAGCTCCTCCGGGGGTAACACTGAAGCTTTCTTT.

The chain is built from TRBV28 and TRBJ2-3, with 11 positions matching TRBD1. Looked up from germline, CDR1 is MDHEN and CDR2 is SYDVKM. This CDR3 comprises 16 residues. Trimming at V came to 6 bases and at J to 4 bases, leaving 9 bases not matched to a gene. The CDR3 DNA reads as TGTGCCAGCAGCCTTGCCGGGACAGGGGGGGCAGATACGCAGTATTTT. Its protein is CASSLAGTGGADTQYF.

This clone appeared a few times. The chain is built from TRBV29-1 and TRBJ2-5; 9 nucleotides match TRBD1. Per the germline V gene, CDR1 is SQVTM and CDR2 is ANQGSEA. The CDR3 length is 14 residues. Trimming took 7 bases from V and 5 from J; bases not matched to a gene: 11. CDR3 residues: CSGNTQGAGETQYF. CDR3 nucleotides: TGCAGCGGGAATACACAGGGGGCAGGGGAGACCCAGTACTTC.

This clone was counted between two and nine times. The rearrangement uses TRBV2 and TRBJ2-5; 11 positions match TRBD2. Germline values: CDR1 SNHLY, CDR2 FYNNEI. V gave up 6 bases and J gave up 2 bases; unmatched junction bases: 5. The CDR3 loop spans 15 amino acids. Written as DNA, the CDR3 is TGTGCCAGCAGGTTGGGACTAGCGGCGCAAGAGACCCAGTACTTC. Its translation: CASRLGLAAQETQYF. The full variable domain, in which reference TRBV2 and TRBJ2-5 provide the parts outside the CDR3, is EPEVTQTPSHQVTQMGQEVILRCVPISNHLYFYWYRQILGQKVEFLVSFYNNEISEKSEIFDDQFSVERPDGSNFTLKIRSTKLEDSAMYFCASRLGLAAQETQYFGPGTRLLVL.

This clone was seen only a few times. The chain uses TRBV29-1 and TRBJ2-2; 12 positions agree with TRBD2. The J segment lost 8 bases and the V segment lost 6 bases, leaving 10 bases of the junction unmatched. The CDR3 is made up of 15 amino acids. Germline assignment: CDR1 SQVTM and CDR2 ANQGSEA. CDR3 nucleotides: TGCAGCGTCCTTGGCACTAGCGGGGGGCTAGGGGAGCTGTTTTTT. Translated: CSVLGTSGGLGELFF.

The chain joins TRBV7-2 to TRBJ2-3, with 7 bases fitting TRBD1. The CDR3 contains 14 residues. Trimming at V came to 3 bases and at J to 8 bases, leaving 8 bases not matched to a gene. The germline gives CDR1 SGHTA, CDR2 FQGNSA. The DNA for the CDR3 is TGTGCCAGCAGCTTGGGACAGTCTCTCCCTACGCAGTATTTT. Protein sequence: CASSLGQSLPTQYF.

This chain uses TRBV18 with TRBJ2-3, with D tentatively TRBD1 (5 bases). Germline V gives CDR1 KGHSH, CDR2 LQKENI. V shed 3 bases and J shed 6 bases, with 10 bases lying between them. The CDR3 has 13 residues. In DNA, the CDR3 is TGTGCCAGCTCACCGGGGCGTGACGATACGCAGTATTTT. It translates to CASSPGRDDTQYF.

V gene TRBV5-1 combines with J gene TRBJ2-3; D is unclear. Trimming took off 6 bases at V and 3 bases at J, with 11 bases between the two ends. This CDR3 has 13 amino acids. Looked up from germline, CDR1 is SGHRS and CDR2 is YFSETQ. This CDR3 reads CASNPAETDTQYF. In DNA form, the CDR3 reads TGCGCCAGCAATCCCGCGGAGACAGATACGCAGTATTTT.

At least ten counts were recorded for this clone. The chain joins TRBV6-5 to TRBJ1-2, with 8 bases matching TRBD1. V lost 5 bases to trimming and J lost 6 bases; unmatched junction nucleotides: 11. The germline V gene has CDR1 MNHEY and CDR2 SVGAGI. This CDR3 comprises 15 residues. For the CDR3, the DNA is TGTGCCAGCAGTAAGAAAGGGACAGGTTCGAATGGCTACACCTTC. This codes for CASSKKGTGSNGYTF.

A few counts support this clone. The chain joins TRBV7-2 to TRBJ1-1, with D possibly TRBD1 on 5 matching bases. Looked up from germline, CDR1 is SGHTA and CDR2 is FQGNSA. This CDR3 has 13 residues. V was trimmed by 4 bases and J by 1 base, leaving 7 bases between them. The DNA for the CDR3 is TGTGCCAGCAGCTCCGACAGGAACACTGAAGCTTTCTTT. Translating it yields CASSSDRNTEAFF.